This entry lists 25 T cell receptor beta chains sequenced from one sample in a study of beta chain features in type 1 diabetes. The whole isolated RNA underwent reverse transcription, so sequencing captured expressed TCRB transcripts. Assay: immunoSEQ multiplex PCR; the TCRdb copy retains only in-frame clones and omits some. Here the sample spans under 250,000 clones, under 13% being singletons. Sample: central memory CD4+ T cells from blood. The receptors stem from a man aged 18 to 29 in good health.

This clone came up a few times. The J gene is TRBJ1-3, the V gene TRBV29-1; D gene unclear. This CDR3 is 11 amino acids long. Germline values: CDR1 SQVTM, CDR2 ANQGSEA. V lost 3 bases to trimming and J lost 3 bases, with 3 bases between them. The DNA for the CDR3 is TGCAGCGTTGAGTTTGGAAACACCATATATTTT. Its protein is CSVEFGNTIYF.

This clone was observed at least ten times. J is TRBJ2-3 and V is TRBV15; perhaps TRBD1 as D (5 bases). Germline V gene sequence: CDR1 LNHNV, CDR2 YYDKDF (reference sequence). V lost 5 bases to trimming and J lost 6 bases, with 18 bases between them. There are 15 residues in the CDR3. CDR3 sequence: CATSRKEGASDTQYF. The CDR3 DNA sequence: TGTGCCACCAGCCGTAAGGAAGGGGCTAGTGATACGCAGTATTTT. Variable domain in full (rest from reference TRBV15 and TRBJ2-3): DAMVIQNPRYQVTQFGKPVTLSCSQTLNHNVMYWYQQKSSQAPKLLFHYYDKDFNNEADTPDNFQSRRPNTSFCFLDIRSPGLGDTAMYLCATSRKEGASDTQYFGPGTRLTVL.

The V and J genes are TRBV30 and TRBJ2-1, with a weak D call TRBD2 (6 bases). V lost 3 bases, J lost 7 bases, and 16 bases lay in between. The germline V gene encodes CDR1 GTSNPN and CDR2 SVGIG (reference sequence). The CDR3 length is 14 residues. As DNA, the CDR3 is TGTGCCTGGAGGGGATCGGGAGTGTTAAATGAGCAGTTCTTC. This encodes CAWRGSGVLNEQFF. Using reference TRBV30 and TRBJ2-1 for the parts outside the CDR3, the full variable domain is SQTIHQWPATLVQPVGSPLSLECTVEGTSNPNLYWYRQAAGRGLQLLFYSVGIGQISSEVPQNLSASRPQDRQFILSSKKLLLSDSGFYLCAWRGSGVLNEQFFGPGTRLTVL.

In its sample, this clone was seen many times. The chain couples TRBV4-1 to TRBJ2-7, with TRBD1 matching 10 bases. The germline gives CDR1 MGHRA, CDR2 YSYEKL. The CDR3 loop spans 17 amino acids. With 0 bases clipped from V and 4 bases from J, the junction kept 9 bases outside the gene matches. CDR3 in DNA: TGCGCCAGCAGCCAAGAGATCCGGACAGGGGGTTCTTACGAGCAGTACTTC. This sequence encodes CASSQEIRTGGSYEQYF.

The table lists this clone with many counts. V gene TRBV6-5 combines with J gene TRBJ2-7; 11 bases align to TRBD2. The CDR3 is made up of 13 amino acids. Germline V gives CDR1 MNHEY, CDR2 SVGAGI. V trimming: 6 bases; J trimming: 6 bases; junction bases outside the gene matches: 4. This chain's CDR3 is CASRLAGASEQYF. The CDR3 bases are TGTGCCAGCAGACTAGCGGGAGCTAGCGAGCAGTACTTC.

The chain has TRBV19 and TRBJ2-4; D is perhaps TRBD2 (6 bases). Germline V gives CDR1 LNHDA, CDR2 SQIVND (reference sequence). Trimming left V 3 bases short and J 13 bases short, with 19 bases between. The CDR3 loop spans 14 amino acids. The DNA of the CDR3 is TGTGCCAGTAGTATTTGGGGGGTCCAGGCCAACCAGTACTTC. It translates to CASSIWGVQANQYF.

CDR3 nucleotide sequence: TGTGCCAGCAGCTTCTTAACAGGGGGCAATGAGCAGTTCTTC. Translated: CASSFLTGGNEQFF. The chain uses TRBV11-2 and TRBJ2-1; TRBD1 agrees at 8 bases. CDR3 size: 14 residues. The V gene end was trimmed by 3 bases and the J gene end by 6 bases; junction bases not matched to a gene: 4. The germline CDR1 and CDR2 sequences are SGHAT and FQNNGV.

CDR3 sequence: CASSSRQSGYNEQFF. The CDR3 DNA reads TGTGCCAGTAGTTCGAGACAGAGTGGATACAATGAGCAGTTCTTC. The chain carries TRBV19 and TRBJ2-1, with D maybe TRBD1 (5 bases). The CDR3 spans 15 residues. CDR1 and CDR2 from the germline V gene are LNHDA and SQIVND (reference sequence). Trimming left V 5 bases short and J 4 bases short, with 15 bases between.

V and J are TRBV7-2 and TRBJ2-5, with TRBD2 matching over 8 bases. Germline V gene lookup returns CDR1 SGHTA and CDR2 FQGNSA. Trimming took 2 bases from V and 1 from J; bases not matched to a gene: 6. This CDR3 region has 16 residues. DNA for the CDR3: TGTGCCAGCAGCTTAACCCGGGGGGGCGCCCAAGAGACCCAGTACTTC. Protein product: CASSLTRGGAQETQYF.

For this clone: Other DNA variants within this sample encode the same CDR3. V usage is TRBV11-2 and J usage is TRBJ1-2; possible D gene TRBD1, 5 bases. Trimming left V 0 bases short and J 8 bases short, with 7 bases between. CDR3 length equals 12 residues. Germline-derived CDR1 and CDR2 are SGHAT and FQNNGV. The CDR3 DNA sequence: TGTGCCAGCAGCTTAGATAGGGGAGGCTACACCTTC. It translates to CASSLDRGGYTF.

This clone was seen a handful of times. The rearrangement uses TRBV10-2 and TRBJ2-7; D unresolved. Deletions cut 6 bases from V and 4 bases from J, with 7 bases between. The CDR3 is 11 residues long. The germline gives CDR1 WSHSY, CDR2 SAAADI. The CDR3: CASRVQYEQYF. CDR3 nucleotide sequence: TGCGCCAGCAGGGTACAGTACGAGCAGTACTTC.

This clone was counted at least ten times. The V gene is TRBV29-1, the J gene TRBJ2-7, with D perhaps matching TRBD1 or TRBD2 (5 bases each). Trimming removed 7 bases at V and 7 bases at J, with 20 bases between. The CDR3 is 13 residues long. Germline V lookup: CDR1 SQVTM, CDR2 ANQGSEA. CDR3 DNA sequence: TGCAGCGCCCACGGGGACGGCTCGGGAGAGCAGTACTTC. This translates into CSAHGDGSGEQYF.

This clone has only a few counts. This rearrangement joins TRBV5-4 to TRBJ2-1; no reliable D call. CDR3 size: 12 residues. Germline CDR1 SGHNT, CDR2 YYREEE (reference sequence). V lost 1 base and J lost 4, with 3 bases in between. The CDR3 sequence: CASSLLYNEQFF. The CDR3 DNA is TGTGCCAGCAGCTTGCTGTACAATGAGCAGTTCTTC.

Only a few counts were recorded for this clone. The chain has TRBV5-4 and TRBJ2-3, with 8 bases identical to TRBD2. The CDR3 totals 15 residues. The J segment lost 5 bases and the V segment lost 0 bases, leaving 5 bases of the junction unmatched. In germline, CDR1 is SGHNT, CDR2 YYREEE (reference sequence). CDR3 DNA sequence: TGTGCCAGCAGCTTGGAGCGGGAGCTTGGAGATACGCAGTATTTT. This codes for CASSLERELGDTQYF. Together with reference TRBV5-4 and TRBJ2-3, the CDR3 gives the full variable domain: ETGVTQSPTHLIKTRGQQVTLRCSSQSGHNTVSWYQQALGQGPQFIFQYYREEENGRGNFPPRFSGLQFPNYSSELNVNALELDDSALYLCASSLERELGDTQYFGPGTRLTVL.

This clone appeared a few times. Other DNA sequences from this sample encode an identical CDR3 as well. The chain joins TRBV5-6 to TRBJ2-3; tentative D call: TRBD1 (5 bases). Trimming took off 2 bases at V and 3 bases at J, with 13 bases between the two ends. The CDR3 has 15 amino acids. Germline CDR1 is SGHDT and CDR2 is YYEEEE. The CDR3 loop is CASSLVGQATDTQYF. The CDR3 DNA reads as TGTGCCAGCAGCTTAGTGGGGCAGGCTACAGATACGCAGTATTTT.

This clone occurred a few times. For the CDR3, the DNA is TGTGCCATCACCGGGACGGCCCAAGAGACCCAGTACTTC. As protein: CAITGTAQETQYF. The chain uses TRBV10-3 and TRBJ2-5; the D gene could be TRBD1 or TRBD2 (5 bases each). V was trimmed by 7 bases and J by 1 base, leaving 10 bases between them. From germline, CDR1 is ENHRY and CDR2 SYGVKD. The CDR3 loop spans 13 amino acids.

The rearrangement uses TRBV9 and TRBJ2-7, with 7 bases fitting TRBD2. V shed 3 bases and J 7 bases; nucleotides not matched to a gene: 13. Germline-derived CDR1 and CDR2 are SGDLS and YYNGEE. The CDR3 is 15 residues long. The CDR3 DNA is TGTGCCAGCAGCGCGGAGCTAGCGGAGCCCCGGGAGCAGTACTTC. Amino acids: CASSAELAEPREQYF.

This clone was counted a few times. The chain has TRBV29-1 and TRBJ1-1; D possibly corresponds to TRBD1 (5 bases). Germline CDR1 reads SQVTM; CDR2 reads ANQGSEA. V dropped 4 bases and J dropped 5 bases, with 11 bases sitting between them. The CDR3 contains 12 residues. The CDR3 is CSVAQGWTEAFF. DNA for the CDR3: TGCAGCGTTGCCCAGGGATGGACTGAAGCTTTCTTT.

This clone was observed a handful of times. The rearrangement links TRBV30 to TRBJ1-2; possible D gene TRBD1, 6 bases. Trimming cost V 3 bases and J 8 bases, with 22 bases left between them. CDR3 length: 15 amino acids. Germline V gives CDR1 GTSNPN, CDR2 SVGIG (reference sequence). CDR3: CAWRHRDVQSWGYTF. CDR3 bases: TGTGCCTGGAGGCACAGGGACGTTCAATCCTGGGGCTACACCTTC.

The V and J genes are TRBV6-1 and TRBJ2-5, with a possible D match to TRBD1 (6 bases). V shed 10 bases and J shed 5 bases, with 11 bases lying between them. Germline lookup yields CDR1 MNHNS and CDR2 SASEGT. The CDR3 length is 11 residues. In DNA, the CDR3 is TGTGCCAACAGGGTCGGGGAGACCCAGTACTTC. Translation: CANRVGETQYF.

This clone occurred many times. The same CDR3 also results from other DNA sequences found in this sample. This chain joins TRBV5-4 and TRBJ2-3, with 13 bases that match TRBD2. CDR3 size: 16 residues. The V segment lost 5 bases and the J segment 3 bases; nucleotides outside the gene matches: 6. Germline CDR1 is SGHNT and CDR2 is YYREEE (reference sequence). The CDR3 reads CASSRGLAGATDTQYF. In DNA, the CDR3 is TGTGCCAGCAGTCGTGGACTAGCGGGAGCGACAGATACGCAGTATTTT.

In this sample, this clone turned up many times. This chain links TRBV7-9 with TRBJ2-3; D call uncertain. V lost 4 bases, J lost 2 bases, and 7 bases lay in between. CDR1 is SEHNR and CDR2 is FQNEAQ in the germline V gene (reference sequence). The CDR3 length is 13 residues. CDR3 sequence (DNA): TGTGCCAGCAGCTCCTCTTCCACAGATACGCAGTATTTT. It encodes CASSSSSTDTQYF.

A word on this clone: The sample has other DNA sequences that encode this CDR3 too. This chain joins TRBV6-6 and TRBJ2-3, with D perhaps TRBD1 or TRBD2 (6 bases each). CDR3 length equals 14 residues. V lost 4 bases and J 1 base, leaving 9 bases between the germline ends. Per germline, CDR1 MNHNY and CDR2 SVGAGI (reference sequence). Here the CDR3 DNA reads TGTGCCAGCAGTTCCGGGGGCGGCACAGATACGCAGTATTTT. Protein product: CASSSGGGTDTQYF.

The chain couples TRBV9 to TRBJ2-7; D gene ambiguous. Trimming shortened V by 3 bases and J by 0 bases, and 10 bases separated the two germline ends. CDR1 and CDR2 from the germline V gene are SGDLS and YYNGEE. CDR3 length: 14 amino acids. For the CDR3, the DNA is TGTGCCAGCAGCGCCCGTAGCAGCTCCTACGAGCAGTACTTC. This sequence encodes CASSARSSSYEQYF.

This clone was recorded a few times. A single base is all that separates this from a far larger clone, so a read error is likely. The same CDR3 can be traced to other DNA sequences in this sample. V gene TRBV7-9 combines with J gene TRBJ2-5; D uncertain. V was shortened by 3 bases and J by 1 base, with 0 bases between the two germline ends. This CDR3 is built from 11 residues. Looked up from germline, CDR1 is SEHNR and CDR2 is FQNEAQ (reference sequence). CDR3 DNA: TGTGCCAGCAGCTTCCAAGAGACCCAGTACTTC. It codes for CASSFQETQYF.